This paragraph covers one T cell receptor (beta chain) sequence. This sample is part of a study of blood T cells in healthy people across ages. For every donor, a draw yielded ten milliliters of peripheral blood. Samples had at least 6.5 million PBMCs isolated from them. Samples each yielded at least 5.5 micrograms of total RNA. Through a sample-barcoded 5' primer and a J-beta primer mix, a second PCR was run for 7 to 11 cycles. Every cDNA molecule carried a tag from a template-switch adaptor bearing 12 random nucleotides. From the 5' RACE reads, TCRdb called clonotypes with MiXCR, one entry per CDR3 protein. The sample has over 600,000 distinct CDR3 sequences, around 21% seen once; the top ten hold about 3.6%. This CDR3 is 13 amino acids long. V shed 6 bases, J shed 7 bases, and the junction held 6 bases outside the gene matches. The V gene's germline CDR1 is MNHEY and CDR2 SVGAGI.

The sample comprised blood. This chain uses TRBV6-5 with TRBJ2-4; 7 positions match TRBD2. The source is a man in his 70s in good health. CDR3 region: CASSPSGTNIQYF. The CDR3 coding sequence is TGTGCCAGCAGCCCGAGCGGGACCAACATTCAGTACTTC.